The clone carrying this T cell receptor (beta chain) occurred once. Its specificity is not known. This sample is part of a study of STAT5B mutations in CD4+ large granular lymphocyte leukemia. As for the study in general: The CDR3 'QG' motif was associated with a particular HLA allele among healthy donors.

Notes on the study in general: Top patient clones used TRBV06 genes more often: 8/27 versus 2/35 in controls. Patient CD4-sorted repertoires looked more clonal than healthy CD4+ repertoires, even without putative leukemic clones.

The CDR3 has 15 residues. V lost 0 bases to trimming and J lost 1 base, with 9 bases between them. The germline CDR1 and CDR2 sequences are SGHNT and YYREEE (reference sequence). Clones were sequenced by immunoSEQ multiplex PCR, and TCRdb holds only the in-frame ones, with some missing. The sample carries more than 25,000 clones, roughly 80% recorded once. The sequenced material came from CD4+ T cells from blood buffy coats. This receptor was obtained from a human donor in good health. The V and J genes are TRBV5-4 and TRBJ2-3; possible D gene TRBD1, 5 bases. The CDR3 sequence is CASSLEARGTDTQYF. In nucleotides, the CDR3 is TGTGCCAGCAGCTTGGAGGCCAGGGGCACAGATACGCAGTATTTT.